A selection of T cell receptor beta chains follows, all from one sample in a study of shared clonotypes between healthy human individuals. Using immunoSEQ multiplex PCR, the repertoire was profiled, and TCRdb retains in-frame clones only, with some absent. This table holds a few hundred thousand clones, approximately 97% found once. Sample: naive CD4+ T cells sorted from blood. The receptor source for this set is a young woman in good health. Both conserved end residues are trimmed from each CDR3. Each record gives: D gene, J gene, V gene, CDR3 protein. A D gene is named only where the DNA matches it firmly.

D: TRBD2; J: TRBJ2-7; V: TRBV10-1; CDR3: ASSEELAGGREQY
D: TRBD1; J: TRBJ2-2; V: TRBV7-9; CDR3: ASSSDRGPTGELF
D: TRBD2; J: TRBJ2-2; V: TRBV27; CDR3: ASKMAGGSSGELF
D: .; J: TRBJ2-3; V: TRBV18; CDR3: ASSTGQGEINTQY
D: .; J: TRBJ1-1; V: TRBV10-3; CDR3: AFGSSGGEAF
D: TRBD2; J: TRBJ2-1; V: TRBV5-4; CDR3: ASTRSGSSYNEQF
D: .; J: TRBJ2-7; V: TRBV28; CDR3: ASSLHNYEQY
D: .; J: TRBJ1-5; V: TRBV6-6; CDR3: ATAPSQGNQH
D: .; J: TRBJ2-7; V: TRBV5-1; CDR3: ASSSPGKSYEQY
D: .; J: TRBJ2-7; V: TRBV28; CDR3: ASTSQGTGSYEQY
D: .; J: TRBJ2-7; V: TRBV6-5; CDR3: ASSYSIGAESYEQY